This TCR beta chain was identified during a study of regulatory T cells in long-lasting Graves disease. Overall study results and limits: The study found TRBV28, TRBJ1-2 and TRBJ2-5 favored in persistent disease. Persistent patients shared more public clonotypes (2,741) than newly diagnosed patients (about 970). Lower TCR diversity was seen in persistent Graves' patients than in newly diagnosed ones.

J gave up 3 bases and V 4 bases, and 7 bases lay outside the gene matches. Germline V CDR1 and CDR2: SEHNR, FQNEAQ (reference sequence). CDR3 size: 15 residues. This clonotype was detected ten times or more. The antigen is undetermined. Arm-PCR of CDR3 regions and iRepertoire HTBI primers were used to build TCR beta libraries. TCRdb analysed the multiplex PCR reads with MiXCR anew, one entry per CDR3 protein. The repertoire includes 300,000 to 400,000 distinct CDR3 sequences, 15% to 19% of them detected once, and 22% sits in the top ten. Indicated time point: newly diagnosed GD, antithyroid drugs for less than 3 months. Researchers made the TCR library from RNA that was extracted from PBMCs.

The chain carries TRBV7-9 and TRBJ1-1; 8 bases fit TRBD1. The input for sequencing was peripheral blood mononuclear cells (PBMCs), taken at new diagnosis, from a patient treated with antithyroid drugs. The source of this sequence is a female donor with Graves disease. The CDR3 loop reads CASSSTGGVDTEAFF. Written as DNA, the CDR3 is TGTGCCAGCAGCTCCACAGGGGGGGTGGACACTGAAGCTTTCTTT.